This T cell receptor (beta chain) was captured in a study of blood T cell repertoires in COVID-19. About the research overall: Italy, Spain and the United States were the sources of the convalescent and acute COVID-19 samples. The cDNA or gDNA used as material had been derived from T cells, B-cell-depleted T cells, or PBMCs.

Germline CDR1 reads SGHDN; CDR2 reads FVKESK. The CDR3 runs to 15 residues. V lost 4 bases and J lost 5, with 15 bases in between. In the authors' methods: Quantification of nucleated cells was approximated via reference gene primer amplification. The protocol was immunoSEQ multiplex PCR, while the TCRdb copy is restricted to in-frame clones and leaves out a portion. V and J calls and clone size follow that table, whereas D and trimming were derived from the DNA. This table has some 100,000 clones, 85% appearing once. The rearrangement uses TRBV14 and TRBJ2-4; maybe TRBD2 (6 bases). This TCR was recovered from a woman between 65 and 79 years old with active or convalescent COVID-19. Sequencing was performed on peripheral blood. CDR3 sequence (DNA): TGTGCCAGCAGCCCACGACTAGACGGCGAAAACATTCAGTACTTC. Translating gives CASSPRLDGENIQYF.